This T cell receptor beta chain was obtained from a study of CD4 and CD8 cells across lung adenocarcinoma regions. Germline CDR1 MNHNS, CDR2 SASEGT. CDR3 size: 14 residues. V was pared by 5 bases and J by 8 bases, with 16 bases between. The table lists this clonotype with a few counts. Samples came from patients with localized non-small cell lung adenocarcinoma. TCRdb reanalysed the PCR reads using MiXCR and keeps one entry per CDR3 protein. The repertoire holds more than 9,500 distinct CDR3 sequences, with approximately 56% as singletons. The genes are TRBV6-1 and TRBJ2-1, with D possibly being TRBD1 (6 bases). Material: CD8+ T cells from the margin of a lung tumor. This TCR was sampled from a female donor with lung adenocarcinoma. The CD4 and CD8 labels of this study may be unreliable. The DNA of the CDR3 is TGTGCCAGCAGTAGGGACATGGCTGGGTATGAGCAGTTCTTC. Translated, it gives CASSRDMAGYEQFF.